One T cell receptor (beta chain) is described in this entry. Its specificity is unknown. The record originates from a study of shared clonotypes between healthy human individuals. Looking at the study overall: The cohort comprised a couple of women and three men. Their ages spanned 18 to 49 years. Broader study findings: Generation of non-shared clonotypes was less probable than generation of clonotypes shared by all four donors.

The CDR3 totals 12 residues. Germline V lookup: CDR1 SGHRS, CDR2 YFSETQ. Per the original methods: ImmunoSEQ output lacked quality scores and full-length reads, limiting matched filtering. TCRdb keeps only in-frame clones here, not all; method: immunoSEQ multiplex PCR. V and J calls and clone size are copied from that table; D and trimming were computed from the DNA. The table has some 550,000 clones, around 97% seen once. Sequenced sample: naive CD4+ T cells sorted from blood. Described subset: CD45RA+ positively selected. The rearrangement uses TRBV5-1 and TRBJ2-7, with TRBD1 identical over 11 bases. The receptor was derived from a young woman in good health. DNA of the CDR3: TGCGCATCGGGACAGGGGGAGGACGAGCAGTACTTC. It is translated as CASGQGEDEQYF.